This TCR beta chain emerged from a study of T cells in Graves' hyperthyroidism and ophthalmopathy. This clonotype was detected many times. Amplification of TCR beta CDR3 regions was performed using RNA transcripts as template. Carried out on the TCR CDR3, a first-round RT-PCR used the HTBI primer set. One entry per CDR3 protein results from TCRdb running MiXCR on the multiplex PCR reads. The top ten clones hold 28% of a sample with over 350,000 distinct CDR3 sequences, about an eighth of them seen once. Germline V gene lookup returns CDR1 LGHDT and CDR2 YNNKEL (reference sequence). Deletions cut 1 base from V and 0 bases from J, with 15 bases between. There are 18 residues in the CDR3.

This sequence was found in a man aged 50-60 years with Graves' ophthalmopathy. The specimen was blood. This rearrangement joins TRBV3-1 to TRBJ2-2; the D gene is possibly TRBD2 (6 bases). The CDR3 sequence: CASSQGGWGGTNTGELFF. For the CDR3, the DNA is TGTGCCAGCAGCCAAGGAGGATGGGGCGGGACGAACACCGGGGAGCTGTTTTTT.